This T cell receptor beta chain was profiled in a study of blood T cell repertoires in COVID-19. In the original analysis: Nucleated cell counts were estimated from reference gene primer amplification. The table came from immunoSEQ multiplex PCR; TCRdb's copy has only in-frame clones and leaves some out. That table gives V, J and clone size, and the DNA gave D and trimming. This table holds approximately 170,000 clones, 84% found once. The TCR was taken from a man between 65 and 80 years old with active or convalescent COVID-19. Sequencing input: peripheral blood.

This CDR3 reads CAWSPRGKTNYGYTF. The CDR3 DNA reads as TGTGCCTGGAGTCCGCGAGGGAAAACTAACTATGGCTACACCTTC. The J gene is TRBJ1-2, the V gene TRBV30, with no clear D. The CDR3 covers 15 residues. The V end was cut by 2 bases, the J end by 0 bases, with 13 bases between. Germline assignment: CDR1 GTSNPN and CDR2 SVGIG (reference sequence).